The next 19 T cell receptor beta chains were all read from a single sample in a study of graft-versus-host responses after intestinal transplantation (dated by TCRdb to the early 2020s). To isolate intraepithelial and lamina propria lymphocytes from graft specimens, dithiothreitol, EDTA incubations and collagenase D digestion were used. Receptor amplification or capture employed the immunoSEQ multiplex PCR assay. The immuneACCESS repertoire file appears here via TCRdb, limited to in-frame rearrangements. These files lack a portion of the clones; in checked studies, under half of the deficit traces to unresolved V genes, and the cause of the others is not known. The sample table lists some 3,500 clones, approximately 81% of them with a count of one. The ten largest clones add up to 6.7% of the sample. This sample comprised ileum tissue, obtained approximately 17 and 21 days after intestinal transplantation. These receptors all come from a human patient who received an intestinal transplant, so some T cells may come from the graft donor.

The chain uses TRBV6-5 and TRBJ1-1; unclear D gene. Trimming removed 2 bases from V and 0 bases from J, with 4 bases in between. Germline V gives CDR1 MNHEY, CDR2 SVGAGI. This CDR3 spans 13 amino acids. For the CDR3, the DNA is TGTGCCAGCAGTTACAATTTGAACACTGAAGCTTTCTTT. Encoded protein: CASSYNLNTEAFF.

This chain joins TRBV5-4 and TRBJ2-2; no firm D call. Trimming left V 0 bases short and J 6 bases short, with 9 bases between. From germline, CDR1 is SGHNT and CDR2 YYREEE (reference sequence). The CDR3 is 14 amino acids. This CDR3 is CASSLAAGPGELFF. The CDR3 DNA is TGTGCCAGCAGCTTGGCCGCAGGCCCCGGGGAGCTGTTTTTT.

This clone occurred a few times. This chain connects TRBV13 to TRBJ2-1; TRBD2 matches at 10 bases. The V gene end was trimmed by 0 bases and the J gene end by 6 bases; junction bases not matched to a gene: 5. The CDR3 runs to 16 residues. CDR1 PRHDT and CDR2 FYEKMQ come from the germline V gene (reference sequence). The CDR3 DNA reads TGTGCCAGCAGCTTAGGTCGTCTAGCGGGAGTCAATGAGCAGTTCTTC. This encodes CASSLGRLAGVNEQFF.

This chain links TRBV2 with TRBJ1-1; D gene uncertain. The CDR3 is 11 amino acids. CDR1 SNHLY and CDR2 FYNNEI come from the germline V gene. The ends were cut back, 6 bases at V and 5 bases at J, with 7 bases in the middle. For the CDR3, the DNA is TGTGCCAGCAGGAAAGAGACTGAAGCTTTCTTT. It encodes CASRKETEAFF.

The genes are TRBV15 and TRBJ1-2; no definite D call. V lost 4 bases and J 0 bases, leaving 12 bases between the germline ends. This CDR3 region has 15 residues. Germline values: CDR1 LNHNV, CDR2 YYDKDF (reference sequence). For the CDR3, the DNA is TGTGCCACCAGCACCACCAAGCGATCTAACTATGGCTACACCTTC. Its protein product is CATSTTKRSNYGYTF.

V gene TRBV18 combines with J gene TRBJ2-3; D uncertain. CDR1 is KGHSH and CDR2 is LQKENI in the germline V gene. The CDR3 runs 14 residues. V was trimmed by 1 base and J by 2 bases, leaving 7 bases between them. This CDR3 is CASSPQGTTDTQYF. CDR3 nucleotides: TGTGCCAGCTCACCACAGGGAACCACAGATACGCAGTATTTT.

The chain combines TRBV14 with TRBJ1-3; a weak D match, TRBD1 (6 bases). Trimming left V 2 bases short and J 5 bases short, with 13 bases between. This CDR3 is built from 15 residues. From germline, CDR1 is SGHDN and CDR2 FVKESK. The CDR3 protein is CASSQRLDSRNTIYF. CDR3 bases: TGTGCCAGCAGCCAACGTCTGGACAGCCGAAACACCATATATTTT.

V and J are TRBV10-3 and TRBJ2-7; 7 bases match TRBD2. CDR3 length: 14 residues. Germline V gives CDR1 ENHRY, CDR2 SYGVKD. The junction had 6 bases not matched to a gene; V was cut back by 4 bases and J by 3 bases. CDR3 residues: CAISASGEVYEQYF. In DNA form, the CDR3 reads TGTGCCATCAGTGCCAGCGGGGAAGTCTACGAGCAGTACTTC.

The V and J genes are TRBV30 and TRBJ1-1; 7 bases are shared with TRBD1. Germline CDR1 GTSNPN, CDR2 SVGIG (reference sequence). This CDR3 is built from 13 residues. After removal of 8 bases from V and 6 bases from J, the junction contained 12 bases not matched to a gene. CDR3 DNA sequence: TGTGCCCGCCGAAGAGGGGGCGAATCTGAAGCTTTCTTT. Its protein is CARRRGGESEAFF.

The rearrangement links TRBV7-6 to TRBJ2-3; possible D gene TRBD2, 6 bases. The CDR3 length is 16 residues. Germline lookup yields CDR1 SGHVS and CDR2 FNYEAQ. V was shortened by 5 bases and J by 2 bases, with 17 bases between the two germline ends. In DNA, the CDR3 is TGTGCCAGCAGCCCGGAGGGAGGTTTAAACACAGATACGCAGTATTTT. Its protein product is CASSPEGGLNTDTQYF.

This clone was detected a few times. The chain employs TRBV2 and TRBJ2-1; TRBD1 agrees at 8 bases. Germline CDR1 and CDR2: SNHLY and FYNNEI. The junction had 9 bases not matched to a gene; V was cut back by 4 bases and J by 4 bases. The CDR3 sequence is 16 residues long. The CDR3 loop reads CASSVRGQALYNEQFF. The CDR3 DNA is TGTGCCAGCAGTGTAAGGGGACAGGCCCTTTACAATGAGCAGTTCTTC.

The rearrangement uses TRBV27 and TRBJ2-2, with TRBD2 matching 10 bases. V trimming: 5 bases; J trimming: 7 bases; junction bases outside the gene matches: 7. This CDR3 has 15 residues. Germline CDR1 reads MNHEY; CDR2 reads SMNVEV (reference sequence). The chain's CDR3 is CASSVQRGGGGELFF. Here the CDR3 DNA reads TGTGCCAGCAGTGTACAGCGGGGGGGCGGCGGGGAGCTGTTTTTT.

The genes are TRBV5-1 and TRBJ1-5; D remains unclear. The germline CDR1 and CDR2 sequences are SGHRS and YFSETQ. The CDR3 length is 12 residues. V was pared by 0 bases and J by 10 bases, with 8 bases between. CDR3 sequence reads: CASSLASLPQHF. The CDR3 DNA reads TGCGCCAGCAGCTTGGCATCGTTACCCCAGCATTTT.

The J gene is TRBJ2-3, the V gene TRBV4-1; 10 nucleotides align to TRBD2. V trimming: 0 bases; J trimming: 5 bases; junction bases outside the gene matches: 8. The CDR3 totals 17 residues. Germline loops: CDR1 MGHRA, CDR2 YSYEKL. CDR3 nucleotide sequence: TGCGCCAGCAGCCAAGATCTGTTCGAGCGGGGGGGAGATACGCAGTATTTT. It encodes CASSQDLFERGGDTQYF.

The rearrangement links TRBV28 to TRBJ1-4; 8 bases are a match to TRBD1. The V and J ends lost 3 bases and 6 bases, in that order; junction bases with no gene match: 18. The CDR3 length is 19 residues. The germline gives CDR1 MDHEN, CDR2 SYDVKM. The CDR3 sequence is CASSFTTQGALLPDEKLFF. Here the CDR3 DNA reads TGTGCCAGCAGTTTTACCACCCAGGGGGCGCTTCTTCCAGATGAAAAACTGTTTTTT.

The chain couples TRBV27 to TRBJ2-7; D may match TRBD1 or TRBD2 (5 bases each). The V end was cut by 6 bases, the J end by 0 bases, with 15 bases between. The germline V gene encodes CDR1 MNHEY and CDR2 SMNVEV (reference sequence). The CDR3 is made up of 15 amino acids. CDR3 bases: TGTGCCAGCAGCTTTGGGGGTTCCATCTCCTACGAGCAGTACTTC. Translating it yields CASSFGGSISYEQYF.

This clone came up a few times. The V and J genes are TRBV28 and TRBJ1-3; the match to TRBD1 covers 7 bases. The CDR3 sequence is 15 residues long. The trim removed 1 base at V and 4 bases at J, leaving 4 bases unmatched. Germline CDR1 reads MDHEN; CDR2 reads SYDVKM. CDR3 in amino acids: CASSLSTGTGNTIYF. As DNA, the CDR3 is TGTGCCAGCAGTTTATCGACAGGGACAGGAAACACCATATATTTT.

The chain couples TRBV13 to TRBJ1-1; D remains unclear. CDR3 length equals 12 residues. CDR1 and CDR2 (germline): PRHDT, FYEKMQ (reference sequence). V lost 1 base to trimming and J lost 4 bases, with 4 bases between them. CDR3 in amino acids: CASSLAGTEAFF. The CDR3 nucleotides are TGTGCCAGCAGCTTAGCAGGCACTGAAGCTTTCTTT.

V and J are TRBV27 and TRBJ2-1; TRBD2 matches 8 bases. The CDR3 is 15 residues long. Germline CDR1 is MNHEY and CDR2 is SMNVEV (reference sequence). After removal of 6 bases from V and 0 bases from J, the junction contained 4 bases not matched to a gene. The chain's CDR3 is CASRLAGSSYNEQFF. The CDR3 bases are TGTGCCAGCAGGTTAGCGGGGAGCTCCTACAATGAGCAGTTCTTC.